This T cell receptor beta chain was recorded in a study of T cells after yellow fever vaccination (dated by TCRdb to between 2019 and 2020). Turning to the overall study: Libraries from fractions with low cell numbers were prepared with the SMART-Seq v4 Ultra Low Input RNA kit. To follow T-cell clones before and after both primary and booster YFV17D yellow fever vaccination, bulk TCR alpha and beta repertoires underwent longitudinal sequencing. Blood samples were taken at several timepoints before and after primary and secondary immunization, and bulk PBMC replicates and cell subsets were isolated. The cohort comprised two healthy male donors, one aged 18 to 30 and one aged 30 to 39 years. Points the paper makes about the study in general: Computational filtering was required because FACS-sorted repertoires could contain abundant contaminating clonotypes from the bulk population. A small fraction of clonotypes showed up in both the CD4 and CD8 compartments, probably as a result of convergent recombination. Compared with the primary T-cell response, the secondary T-cell response was faster but weaker, reaching its peak on day 5 rather than on day 15. Because the study included only a couple of donors, the extent to which the findings can be generalized is limited. After the booster, most of the clones that had expanded following primary vaccination were detected again (96% of CD4 and around 90% of CD8), which suggests that memory was broadly maintained.

The V and J ends are trimmed by 3 bases and 6 bases, leaving 11 bases between them. CDR1 is given as SGHTA and CDR2 as FQGNSA, both from the germline V gene. Taken from cysteine to phenylalanine, the CDR3 has 14 residues. Only the CDR3 portion is preserved as DNA: 42 bases, with reading frame beginning at the first base. Taken with the paper, the label for treatment or condition translates to: live attenuated yellow fever vaccine strain. PBMCs were isolated from peripheral blood using a standard Ficoll-Paque protocol. Dynabeads CD4 and CD8 positive selection kits were used to isolate the CD4 and CD8 T-cell fractions. TriZol was used to extract RNA from bulk PBMCs, CD4 and CD8 fractions, and dextramer-positive and dextramer-negative fractions. Regarding this clonotype: Its antigen specificity is not known. The record has no base qualities; no much larger clone is one base away.

The run used an Illumina NovaSeq 6000. TCR cDNA was synthesized by 5'RACE template switching, through which a universal primer site and unique molecular identifiers were introduced. Priming for cDNA synthesis came from both the TCR alpha and TCR beta constant segments. Libraries were amplified in two PCR steps, with sample barcodes and sequencing adapters added in the second step. Sequencing of libraries was performed on Illumina HiSeq 2500 (2x100 bp) or NovaSeq (2x150 bp). Turning to the authors' computational methods: Reads were demultiplexed and collapsed into UMI consensus sequences with MIGEC, and V(D)J alignment was performed with MiXCR. Vaccine-responding clonotypes were identified with edgeR using replicate PBMC samples, with FDR below 0.01 and a log2 fold change above 5 up to day 15 being required. CD4 or CD8 identity was assigned to each bulk clonotype according to whether the clonotype was present at higher abundance in the sequenced CD4 repertoire or the sequenced CD8 repertoire. Through fastp at Q25 and MiXCR, TCRdb rebuilt clones from the public reads, retaining in-frame beta chains. Each record represents a unique CDR3 protein, reported with the most common genes and DNA among its rows. TCRdb, rather than the study authors, made the V and J calls. This sample lists a few hundred thousand distinct CDR3 sequences; around 9.3% were detected once. The ten largest clones represent about 3.5% of the sample.

The sequences come from CD4+ T cells sorted from PBMCs, collected 5 days after the yellow fever booster vaccination. This sequence uses TRBV7-2 and TRBJ1-4, and perhaps TRBD1 as D gene, on 6 matching bases. This TCR derives from a man between 18 and 35 years old who received the YFV17D yellow fever vaccine. The DNA sequence reads TGTGCCAGCAGCTTCGGGGGGGCTGATGAAAAACTGTTTTTT. Translated, this is CASSFGGADEKLFF.